The 10 T cell receptor beta chains in this list originate from one sample, sequenced in a study of control samples from healthy donors and cancer patients. The repertoire was sequenced with immunoSEQ multiplex PCR; TCRdb's copy has only in-frame clones and lacks some. The sample yields about 150,000 clones, 93% seen once. The sequenced material came from blood. The receptors were gathered from a man between 50 and 59 years old in good health.

The genes are TRBV4-1 and TRBJ2-1, with 8 positions matching TRBD1. J was trimmed by 3 bases and V by 3 bases; bases with no gene match: 7. The CDR3 extends over 16 amino acids. The germline gives CDR1 MGHRA, CDR2 YSYEKL. CDR3: CASSHPGQDRYNEQFF. Written as DNA, the CDR3 is TGCGCCAGCAGCCACCCGGGACAGGACCGCTACAATGAGCAGTTCTTC.

The chain is built from TRBV4-2 and TRBJ1-3; TRBD1 matches at 9 bases. Germline CDR1 is LGHNA and CDR2 is YNFKEQ. V dropped 4 bases and J dropped 0; count of bases not matched to a gene: 7. This CDR3 spans 17 amino acids. CDR3 DNA: TGTGCCAGCAGCCCGGGACAGGGACGGAGCTCTGGAAACACCATATATTTT. The encoded protein is CASSPGQGRSSGNTIYF.

This clone was seen once. The V call is TRBV5-8, the J call TRBJ1-1, with 8 nucleotides matching TRBD1. Germline-derived CDR1 and CDR2 are SGHTS and YDEGEE. V lost 4 bases to trimming and J lost 1 base; unmatched junction nucleotides: 3. The CDR3 length is 14 residues. The CDR3 here is CASSTGTGNTEAFF. In DNA form, the CDR3 reads TGTGCCAGCAGCACCGGGACAGGGAACACTGAAGCTTTCTTT.

Comments on this clone: Compared with germline, one end of the junction differs, possibly owing to a read error. This rearrangement joins TRBV7-7 to TRBJ2-2; the D gene is possibly TRBD1 (6 bases). The CDR3 contains 16 residues. The germline V gene has CDR1 SSHAT and CDR2 FNYEAQ (reference sequence). The CDR3 loop is CASSLGTGRNTGELFF. CDR3 nucleotides: TGTGCTAGCAGCTTAGGTACAGGGAGGAACACCGGGGAGCTGTTTTTT.

The chain is built from TRBV29-1 and TRBJ2-5, with 10 bases fitting TRBD2. This CDR3 has 14 residues. V was clipped by 1 base and J by 4 bases; unmatched bases: 3. Germline values: CDR1 SQVTM, CDR2 ANQGSEA. The DNA for the CDR3 is TGCAGCGTTGAAGGGGCTAGCGGGAGAGAGACCCAGTACTTC. This gives the protein CSVEGASGRETQYF.

The gene calls are TRBV4-1 and TRBJ2-1, with TRBD2 matching over 7 bases. The CDR3 loop spans 17 amino acids. V was pared by 2 bases and J by 6 bases, with 13 bases of the junction left unmatched. Germline CDR1 reads MGHRA; CDR2 reads YSYEKL. In DNA, the CDR3 is TGCGCCAGCAGCCAACCTGCCCGGGACTACCTCGCCAATGAGCAGTTCTTC. The encoded protein is CASSQPARDYLANEQFF.

CDR3 DNA sequence: TGCGCCAGCTCAGAGGGGACGGGCACAGATACGCAGTATTTT. It encodes CASSEGTGTDTQYF. The V call is TRBV5-1, the J call TRBJ2-3; D could derive from TRBD1 or TRBD2 (5 bases each). There are 14 residues in the CDR3. Trimming pared 7 bases from V and 1 base from J, leaving 13 bases between. The germline CDR1 and CDR2 sequences are SGHRS and YFSETQ.

The chain combines TRBV2 with TRBJ2-5; D may correspond to TRBD1 or TRBD2 (5 bases each). Trimming removed 5 bases at V and 3 bases at J, with 19 bases between. From germline, CDR1 is SNHLY and CDR2 FYNNEI. There are 16 residues in the CDR3. CDR3 in DNA: TGTGCCAGCAGTAAAGGCTTTGGGACGAAAGAAGAGACCCAGTACTTC. This sequence encodes CASSKGFGTKEETQYF.

The chain links TRBV27 to TRBJ2-7, with 8 bases lining up with TRBD2. CDR1 is MNHEY, CDR2 SMNVEV, per germline (reference sequence). The CDR3 has 14 residues. After removal of 6 bases from V and 6 bases from J, the junction contained 10 bases not matched to a gene. The CDR3 protein is CASRRPGLVFEQYF. For the CDR3, the DNA is TGTGCCAGCAGGAGACCGGGACTAGTCTTCGAGCAGTACTTC.

The chain is built from TRBV7-8 and TRBJ1-5, with 9 positions matching TRBD1. The germline V gene encodes CDR1 SGHVS and CDR2 FQNEAQ. The V gene end was trimmed by 6 bases and the J gene end by 5 bases; junction bases not matched to a gene: 14. There are 17 residues in the CDR3. CDR3 nucleotide sequence: TGTGCCAGCAGTCGAAACCCACAGGGGGCTGGTTATCAGCCCCAGCATTTT. It is translated as CASSRNPQGAGYQPQHF.